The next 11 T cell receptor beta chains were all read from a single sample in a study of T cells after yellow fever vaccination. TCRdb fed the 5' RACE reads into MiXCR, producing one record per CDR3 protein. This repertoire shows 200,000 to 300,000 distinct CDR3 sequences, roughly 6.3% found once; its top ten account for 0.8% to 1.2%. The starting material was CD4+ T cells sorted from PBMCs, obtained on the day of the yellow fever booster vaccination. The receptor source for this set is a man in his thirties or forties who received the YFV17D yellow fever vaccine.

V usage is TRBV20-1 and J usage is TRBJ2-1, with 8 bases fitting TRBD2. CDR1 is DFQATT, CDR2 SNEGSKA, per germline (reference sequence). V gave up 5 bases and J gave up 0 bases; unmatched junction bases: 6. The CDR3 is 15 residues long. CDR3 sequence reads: CSAPRTSYSYNEQFF. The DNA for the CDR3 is TGCAGTGCTCCTCGGACTAGCTACTCCTACAATGAGCAGTTCTTC.

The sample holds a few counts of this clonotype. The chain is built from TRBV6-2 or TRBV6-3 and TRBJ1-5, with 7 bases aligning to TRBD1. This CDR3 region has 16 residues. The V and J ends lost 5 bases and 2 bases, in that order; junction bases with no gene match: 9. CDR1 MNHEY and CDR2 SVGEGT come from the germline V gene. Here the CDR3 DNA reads TGTGCCAGCAGTAGAGGGGGCAGCCAACGCAATCAGCCCCAGCATTTT. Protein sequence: CASSRGGSQRNQPQHF.

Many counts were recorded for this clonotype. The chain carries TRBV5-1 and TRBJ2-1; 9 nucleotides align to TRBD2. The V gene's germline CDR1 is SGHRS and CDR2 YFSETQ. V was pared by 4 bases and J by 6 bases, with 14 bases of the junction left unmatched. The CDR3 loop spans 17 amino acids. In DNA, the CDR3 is TGCGCCAGCAGCGGAGGTTTAGCGGGAGAATTTAGCAATGAGCAGTTCTTC. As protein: CASSGGLAGEFSNEQFF.

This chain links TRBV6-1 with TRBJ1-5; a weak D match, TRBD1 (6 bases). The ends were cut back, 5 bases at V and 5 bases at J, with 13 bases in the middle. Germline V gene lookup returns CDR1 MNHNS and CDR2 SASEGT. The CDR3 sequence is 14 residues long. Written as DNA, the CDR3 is TGTGCCAGCAGTCTAATCAGGGGAGATCAGCCCCAGCATTTT. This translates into CASSLIRGDQPQHF.

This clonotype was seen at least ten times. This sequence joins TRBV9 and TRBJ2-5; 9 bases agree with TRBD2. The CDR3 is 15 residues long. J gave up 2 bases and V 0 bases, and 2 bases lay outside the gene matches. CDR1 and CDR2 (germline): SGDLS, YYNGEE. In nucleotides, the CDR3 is TGTGCCAGCAGCGTAGTGGCGGGGGGGCAAGAGACCCAGTACTTC. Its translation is CASSVVAGGQETQYF.

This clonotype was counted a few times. The CDR3 reads CASSESRRSEAFF. The CDR3 DNA reads as TGCGCCAGCAGTGAGTCCCGACGGTCTGAAGCTTTCTTT. The gene calls are TRBV10-1 and TRBJ1-1; D call uncertain. Germline values: CDR1 WNHNN, CDR2 SYGVQD (reference sequence). Deletions cut 0 bases from V and 6 bases from J, with 8 bases between. The CDR3 extends over 13 amino acids.

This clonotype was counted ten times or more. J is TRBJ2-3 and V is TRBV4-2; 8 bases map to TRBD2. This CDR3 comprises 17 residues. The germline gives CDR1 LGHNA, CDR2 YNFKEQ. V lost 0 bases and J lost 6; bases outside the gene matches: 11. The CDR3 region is CASSQEGRGLAADTQYF. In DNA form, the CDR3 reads TGTGCCAGCAGCCAAGAAGGGCGCGGACTAGCTGCCGATACGCAGTATTTT.

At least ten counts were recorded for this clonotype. The CDR3 is CAIRGDRGLTSYGYTF. In DNA form, the CDR3 reads TGTGCCATCAGGGGTGACAGGGGGCTTACCTCCTATGGCTACACCTTC. The rearrangement joins TRBV10-3 to TRBJ1-2; TRBD1 agrees at 10 bases. The CDR3 is 16 residues long. The trim removed 6 bases at V and 4 bases at J, leaving 11 bases unmatched. Germline-derived CDR1 and CDR2 are ENHRY and SYGVKD.

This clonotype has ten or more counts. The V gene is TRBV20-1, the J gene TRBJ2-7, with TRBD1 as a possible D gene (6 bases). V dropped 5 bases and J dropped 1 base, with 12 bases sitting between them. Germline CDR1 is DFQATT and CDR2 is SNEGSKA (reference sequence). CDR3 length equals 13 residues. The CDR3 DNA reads TGCAGTGCTTCCGGGACAAAGTCCTACGAGCAGTACTTC. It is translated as CSASGTKSYEQYF.

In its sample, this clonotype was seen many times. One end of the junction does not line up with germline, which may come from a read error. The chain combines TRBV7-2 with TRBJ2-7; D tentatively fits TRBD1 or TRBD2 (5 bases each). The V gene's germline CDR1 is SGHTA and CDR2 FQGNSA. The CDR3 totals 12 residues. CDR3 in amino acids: CASSLGAYEQYF. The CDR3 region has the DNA TGCGCCAGCAGCTTGGGGGCCTACGAGCAGTACTTC.

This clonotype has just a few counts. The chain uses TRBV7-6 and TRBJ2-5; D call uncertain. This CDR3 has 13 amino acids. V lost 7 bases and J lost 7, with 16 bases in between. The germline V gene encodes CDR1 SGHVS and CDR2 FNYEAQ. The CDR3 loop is CASNRVGGGTQYF. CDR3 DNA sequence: TGTGCCAGCAACCGGGTCGGTGGCGGGACCCAGTACTTC.